Listed below are T cell receptor beta chains from one sample, sequenced in a study of cytomegalovirus exposure and HLA in healthy donors. Assay: immunoSEQ multiplex PCR; the TCRdb copy retains only in-frame clones and omits some. The table lists about 200,000 clones. The source material was PBMCs. The receptors originated from a girl under 10 years old in good health and CMV-seropositive. Both conserved end residues are part of each CDR3. The D gene is left open where the match is weak.

TRBJ1-2 TRBD1 TRBV4-2 TGTGCCAGCAGCCAAGACGGGACAGGGCGATACGGCTACACCTTC CASSQDGTGRYGYTF
TRBJ1-6 NA TRBV5-6 TGTGCCAGCAGCTTGGCCGGAGGGGAGAATAATTCACCCCTCCACTTT CASSLAGGENNSPLHF
TRBJ2-4 NA TRBV6-5 TGTGCCAGCAGATCGACAAGACAAAACATTCAGTACTTC CASRSTRQNIQYF
TRBJ2-1 NA TRBV7-3 TGTGCCAGCAGCTTAGCGGGAAGCTACAATGAGCAGTTCTTC CASSLAGSYNEQFF
TRBJ2-2 NA TRBV14 TGTGCCAGCAGCCCCCGGGTCACCGGGGAGCTGTTTTTT CASSPRVTGELFF
TRBJ2-6 NA TRBV4-2 TGTGCCAGCAGCATAGCCGGGGCCAACGTCCTGACTTTC CASSIAGANVLTF
TRBJ1-1 NA TRBV5-1 TGCGCCAGCAGAATACAGGGTCTGAGGACTGAAGCTTTCTTT CASRIQGLRTEAFF
TRBJ2-7 TRBD1 TRBV14 TGTGCCAGCAGCCCACCCCCAGGGACAGAGACTAACTACGAGCAGTACTTC CASSPPPGTETNYEQYF
TRBJ2-7 TRBD2 TRBV7-2 TGTGCCAGCAGCTTACTGACTAGCGGGTTGGAAAACGAGCAGTACTTC CASSLLTSGLENEQYF
TRBJ1-1 TRBD1 TRBV11-2 TGTGCCAGCAGCCAGGGGGGACAGAAAGCTTTCTTT CASSQGGQKAFF
TRBJ2-7 TRBD2 TRBV5-6 TGTGCCAGCAGCTTTGGTACTAGCGGACTTTACGAGCAGTACTTC CASSFGTSGLYEQYF
TRBJ2-2 TRBD2 TRBV11-2 TGTGCCAGCAGCTCCCGACTAGCGGGAGTGGGCGGGGAGCTGTTTTTT CASSSRLAGVGGELFF
TRBJ2-2 TRBD2 TRBV7-9 TGTGCCAGCAGCTTAGCGACTAGCGGGAGCACCGGGGAGCTGTTTTTT CASSLATSGSTGELFF
TRBJ2-7 TRBD2 TRBV7-8 TGTGCCAGCAGCGGGGGGCTAGCGGGTACCTACGAGCAGTACTTC CASSGGLAGTYEQYF
TRBJ1-3 NA TRBV28 TGTGCCAGCAGTTTTTCCACAGGGCCCCCTGGAAACACCATATATTTT CASSFSTGPPGNTIYF
TRBJ2-3 NA TRBV5-1 TGCGCCAGCAGCTTGGCAGCTAGCGCTGACACAGATACGCAGTATTTT CASSLAASADTDTQYF
TRBJ1-5 NA TRBV4-1 TGCGCCAGCAGCCAAGATTTGGCATCTAGCAATCAGCCCCAGCATTTT CASSQDLASSNQPQHF
TRBJ2-2 NA TRBV5-1 TGCGCCAGCAGCTTCAGCGAGATAACCGGGGAGCTGTTTTTT CASSFSEITGELFF
TRBJ2-3 NA TRBV6-5 TGTGCCAGCAGTTACGGGGAGGTCACAGATACGCAGTATTTT CASSYGEVTDTQYF
TRBJ2-1 TRBD2 TRBV28 TGTGCCAGCAGTTTAGTCAGCGGGAACAACAATGAGCAGTTCTTC CASSLVSGNNNEQFF
TRBJ2-7 NA TRBV5-1 TGCGCCAGCAGCTTGGCCCGAGTCACAGGAATTTCCTACGAGCAGTACTTC CASSLARVTGISYEQYF
TRBJ2-2 TRBD2 TRBV11-3 TGTGCCAGCAGCTTCAGGCTAGCGGGAGCTGGACCCGGGGAGCTGTTTTTT CASSFRLAGAGPGELFF
TRBJ2-5 NA TRBV5-1 TGCGCCAGCAGCGTTAACAGGGATGCCCAAGAGACCCAGTACTTC CASSVNRDAQETQYF
TRBJ2-7 TRBD2 TRBV7-9 TGTGCCAGCAGCCCAACTAGCGGACGAGCAACCTCCTACGAGCAGTACTTC CASSPTSGRATSYEQYF
TRBJ2-2 NA TRBV19 TGTGCCAGTAGCGCTATTTTCGCCAGACTAAACACCGGGGAGCTGTTTTTT CASSAIFARLNTGELFF
TRBJ1-5 TRBD1 TRBV27 TGTGCCAGCAGTTTATCAGGGACAGGGCCCGTCGAGAATCAGCCCCAGCATTTT CASSLSGTGPVENQPQHF
TRBJ1-5 TRBD1 TRBV27 TGTGCCAGCAGGCGGGACAGGAGAAATCAGCCCCAGCATTTT CASRRDRRNQPQHF
TRBJ2-3 TRBD2 TRBV29-1 TGCAGCGTTCGCCGACTAGCGGAGGCCACAGATACGCAGTATTTT CSVRRLAEATDTQYF
TRBJ1-1 NA TRBV7-2 TGTGCCAGCAGCTTAGTGGGGGGTTGGGCTGAAGCTTTCTTT CASSLVGGWAEAFF
TRBJ2-5 NA TRBV7-2 TGTGCCAGCGGGCTAGCAGAGACCCAGTACTTC CASGLAETQYF
TRBJ1-5 NA TRBV19 TGTGCCAGTAGTATCGTCCCGGCCCGACGGGAACAGCCCCAGCATTTT CASSIVPARREQPQHF
TRBJ2-7 NA TRBV7-9 TGTGCCAGCAGCTTTACGGGGGACGAGCAGTACTTC CASSFTGDEQYF
TRBJ2-7 NA TRBV28 TGTGCCATCCAACTAGGAGGCGCCTACGAGCAGTACTTC CAIQLGGAYEQYF